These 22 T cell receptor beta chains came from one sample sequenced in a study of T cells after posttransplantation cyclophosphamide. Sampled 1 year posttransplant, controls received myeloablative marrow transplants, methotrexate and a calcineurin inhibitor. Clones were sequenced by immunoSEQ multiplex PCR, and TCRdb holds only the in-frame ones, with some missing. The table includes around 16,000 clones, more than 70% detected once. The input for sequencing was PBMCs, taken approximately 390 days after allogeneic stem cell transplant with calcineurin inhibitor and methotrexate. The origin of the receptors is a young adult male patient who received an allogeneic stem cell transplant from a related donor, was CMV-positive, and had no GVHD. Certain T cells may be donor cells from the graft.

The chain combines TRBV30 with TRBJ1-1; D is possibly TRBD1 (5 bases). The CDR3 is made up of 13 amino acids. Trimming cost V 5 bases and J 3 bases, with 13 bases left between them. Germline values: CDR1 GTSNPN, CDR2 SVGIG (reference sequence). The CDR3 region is CAWVGPPDTEAFF. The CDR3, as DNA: TGTGCCTGGGTGGGGCCCCCAGACACTGAAGCTTTCTTT.

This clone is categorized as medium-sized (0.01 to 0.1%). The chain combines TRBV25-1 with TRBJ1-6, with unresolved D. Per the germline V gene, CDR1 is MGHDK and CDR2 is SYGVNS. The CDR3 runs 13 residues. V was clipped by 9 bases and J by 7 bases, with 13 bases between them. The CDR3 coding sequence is TGTGCCAGTGCTGCGGGTACCAATTCACCCCTCCACTTT. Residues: CASAAGTNSPLHF.

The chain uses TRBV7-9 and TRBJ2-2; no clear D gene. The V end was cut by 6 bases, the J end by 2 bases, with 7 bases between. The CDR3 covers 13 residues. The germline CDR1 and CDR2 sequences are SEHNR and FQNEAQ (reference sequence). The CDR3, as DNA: TGTGCCAGCAGATCACACAACACCGGGGAGCTGTTTTTT. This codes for CASRSHNTGELFF.

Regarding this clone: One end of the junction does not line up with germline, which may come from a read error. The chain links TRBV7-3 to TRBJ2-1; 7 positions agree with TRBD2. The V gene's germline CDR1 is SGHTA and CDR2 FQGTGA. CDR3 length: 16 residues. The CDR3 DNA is TGTGCCAGCAGCTTATACGGCGGGAGCTCCTACAGTGAGCAGTTCTTC. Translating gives CASSLYGGSSYSEQFF.

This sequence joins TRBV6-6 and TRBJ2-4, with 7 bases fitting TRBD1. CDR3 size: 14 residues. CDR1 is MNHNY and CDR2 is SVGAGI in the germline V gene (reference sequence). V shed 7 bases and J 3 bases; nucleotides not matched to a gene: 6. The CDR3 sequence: CASIDRVGKNIQYF. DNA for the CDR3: TGTGCCAGCATCGACAGGGTGGGCAAAAACATTCAGTACTTC.

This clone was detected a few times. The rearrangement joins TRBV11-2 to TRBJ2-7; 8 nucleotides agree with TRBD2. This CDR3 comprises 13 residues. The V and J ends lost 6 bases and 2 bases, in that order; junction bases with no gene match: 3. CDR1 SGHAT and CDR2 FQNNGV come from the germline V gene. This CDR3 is CASRSGLAYEQYF. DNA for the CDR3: TGTGCCAGCAGATCGGGACTAGCCTACGAGCAGTACTTC.

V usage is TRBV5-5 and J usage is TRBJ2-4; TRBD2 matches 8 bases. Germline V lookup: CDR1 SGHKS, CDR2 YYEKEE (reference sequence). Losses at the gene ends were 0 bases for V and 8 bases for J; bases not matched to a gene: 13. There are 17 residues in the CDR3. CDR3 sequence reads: CASSLDFGLAAPHIQYF. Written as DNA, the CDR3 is TGTGCCAGCAGCTTGGATTTCGGACTAGCAGCCCCTCACATTCAGTACTTC.

The CDR3 protein is CASSDGQSYGYTF. The DNA for the CDR3 is TGTGCCAGCAGTGATGGACAGAGCTATGGCTACACCTTC. The genes are TRBV27 and TRBJ1-2, with TRBD1 as a possible D gene (6 bases). V lost 5 bases, J lost 4 bases, and 11 bases lay in between. The CDR3 length is 13 residues. The germline gives CDR1 MNHEY, CDR2 SMNVEV (reference sequence).

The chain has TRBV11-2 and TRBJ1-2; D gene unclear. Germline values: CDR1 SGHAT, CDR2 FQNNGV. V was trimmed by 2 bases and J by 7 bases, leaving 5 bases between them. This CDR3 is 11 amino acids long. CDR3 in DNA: TGTGCCAGCAGCTTAAATCGTGGCTACACCTTC. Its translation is CASSLNRGYTF.

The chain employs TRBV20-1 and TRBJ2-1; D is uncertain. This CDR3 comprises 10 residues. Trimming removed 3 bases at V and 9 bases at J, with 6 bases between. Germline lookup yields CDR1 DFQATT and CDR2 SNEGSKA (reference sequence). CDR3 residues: CSASYGEQFF. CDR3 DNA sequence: TGCAGTGCTAGTTACGGTGAGCAGTTCTTC.

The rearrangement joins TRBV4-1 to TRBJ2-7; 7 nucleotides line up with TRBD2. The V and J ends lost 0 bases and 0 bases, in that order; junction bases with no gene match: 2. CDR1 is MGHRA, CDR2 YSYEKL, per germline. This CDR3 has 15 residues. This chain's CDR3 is CASSQDGGSSYEQYF. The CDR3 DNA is TGCGCCAGCAGCCAAGACGGCGGGAGCTCCTACGAGCAGTACTTC.

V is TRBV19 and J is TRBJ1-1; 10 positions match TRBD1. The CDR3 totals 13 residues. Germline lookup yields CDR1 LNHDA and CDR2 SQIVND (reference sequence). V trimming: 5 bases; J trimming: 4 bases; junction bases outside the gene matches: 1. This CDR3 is CASSRTGGTEAFF. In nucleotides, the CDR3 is TGTGCCAGTAGTCGGACAGGGGGCACTGAAGCTTTCTTT. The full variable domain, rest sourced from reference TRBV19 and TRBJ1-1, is DGGITQSPKYLFRKEGQNVTLSCEQNLNHDAMYWYRQDPGQGLRLIYYSQIVNDFQKGDIAEGYSVSREKKESFPLTVTSAQKNPTAFYLCASSRTGGTEAFFGQGTRLTVV.

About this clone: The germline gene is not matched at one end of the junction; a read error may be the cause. The CDR3 reads CAWTIDRARLGF. In DNA, the CDR3 is TGTGCCTGGACCATAGACCGAGCGAGGCTGGGTTTC. The chain joins TRBV30 to TRBJ2-7; D gene uncertain. This CDR3 has 12 residues. Germline V gene data show CDR1 as GTSNPN and CDR2 as SVGIG (reference sequence). The full variable domain, with the rest looked up from reference TRBV30 and TRBJ2-7, is SQTIHQWPATLVQPVGSPLSLECTVEGTSNPNLYWYRQAAGRGLQLLFYSVGIGQISSEVPQNLSASRPQDRQFILSSKKLLLSDSGFYLCAWTIDRARLGFGPGTRLTVT.

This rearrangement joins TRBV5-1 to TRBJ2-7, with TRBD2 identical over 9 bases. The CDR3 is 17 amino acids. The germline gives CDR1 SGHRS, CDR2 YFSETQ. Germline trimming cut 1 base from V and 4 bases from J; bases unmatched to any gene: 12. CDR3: CASSLLSSGSFRYEQYF. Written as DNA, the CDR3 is TGCGCCAGCAGCTTGTTGAGTAGCGGGAGTTTTAGGTACGAGCAGTACTTC. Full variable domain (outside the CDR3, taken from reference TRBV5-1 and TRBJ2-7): KAGVTQTPRYLIKTRGQQVTLSCSPISGHRSVSWYQQTPGQGLQFLFEYFSETQRNKGNFPGRFSGRQFSNSRSEMNVSTLELGDSALYLCASSLLSSGSFRYEQYFGPGTRLTVT.

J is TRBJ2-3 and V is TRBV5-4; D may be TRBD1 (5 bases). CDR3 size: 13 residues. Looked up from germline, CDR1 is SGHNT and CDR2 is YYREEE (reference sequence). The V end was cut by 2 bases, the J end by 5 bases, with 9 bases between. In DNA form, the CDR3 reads TGTGCCAGCAGCTTCCAGGGCGGAGATACGCAGTATTTT. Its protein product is CASSFQGGDTQYF. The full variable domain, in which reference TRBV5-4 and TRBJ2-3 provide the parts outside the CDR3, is ETGVTQSPTHLIKTRGQQVTLRCSSQSGHNTVSWYQQALGQGPQFIFQYYREEENGRGNFPPRFSGLQFPNYSSELNVNALELDDSALYLCASSFQGGDTQYFGPGTRLTVL.

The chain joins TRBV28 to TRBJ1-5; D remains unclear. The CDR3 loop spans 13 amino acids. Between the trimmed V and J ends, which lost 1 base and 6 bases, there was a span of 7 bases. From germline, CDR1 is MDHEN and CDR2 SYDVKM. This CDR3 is CASSLSGSQPQHF. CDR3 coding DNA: TGTGCCAGCAGTTTATCCGGGTCTCAGCCCCAGCATTTT. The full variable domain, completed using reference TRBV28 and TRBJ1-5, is DVKVTQSSRYLVKRTGEKVFLECVQDMDHENMFWYRQDPGLGLRLIYFSYDVKMKEKGDIPEGYSVSREKKERFSLILESASTNQTSMYLCASSLSGSQPQHFGDGTRLSIL.

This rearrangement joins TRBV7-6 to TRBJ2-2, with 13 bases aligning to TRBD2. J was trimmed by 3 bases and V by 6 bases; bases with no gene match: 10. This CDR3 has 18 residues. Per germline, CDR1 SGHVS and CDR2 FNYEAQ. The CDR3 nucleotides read TGTGCCAGCAGTTATGGACTAGCGGGAGTGGCTGACACCGGGGAGCTGTTTTTT. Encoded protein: CASSYGLAGVADTGELFF.

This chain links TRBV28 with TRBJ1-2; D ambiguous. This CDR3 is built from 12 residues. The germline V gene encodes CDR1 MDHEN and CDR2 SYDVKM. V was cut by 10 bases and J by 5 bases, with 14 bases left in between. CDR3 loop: CATQDKAYGYTF. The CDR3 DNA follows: TGTGCCACTCAAGACAAGGCGTATGGCTACACCTTC.

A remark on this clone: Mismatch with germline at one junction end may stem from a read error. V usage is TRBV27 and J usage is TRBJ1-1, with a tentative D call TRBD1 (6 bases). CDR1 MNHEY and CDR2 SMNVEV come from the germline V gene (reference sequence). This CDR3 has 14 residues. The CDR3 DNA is TGTGCCAGCAAAATATCCACAGGGAACGCTGAAGCCTTCTTT. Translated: CASKISTGNAEAFF.

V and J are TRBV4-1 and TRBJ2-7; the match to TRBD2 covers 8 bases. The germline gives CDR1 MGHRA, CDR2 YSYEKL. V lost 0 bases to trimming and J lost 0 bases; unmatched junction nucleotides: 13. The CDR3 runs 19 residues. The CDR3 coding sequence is TGCGCCAGCAGCCAAGATCCCTTACTGGGACTAGGGGCCTCCTACGAGCAGTACTTC. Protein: CASSQDPLLGLGASYEQYF.

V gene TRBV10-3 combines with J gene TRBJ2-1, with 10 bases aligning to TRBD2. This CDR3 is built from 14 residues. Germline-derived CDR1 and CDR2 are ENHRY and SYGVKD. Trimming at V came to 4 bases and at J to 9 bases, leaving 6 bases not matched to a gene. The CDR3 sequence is CAISVSSGSSEQFF. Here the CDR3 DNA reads TGTGCCATCAGTGTTTCTAGCGGGAGCAGTGAGCAGTTCTTC.

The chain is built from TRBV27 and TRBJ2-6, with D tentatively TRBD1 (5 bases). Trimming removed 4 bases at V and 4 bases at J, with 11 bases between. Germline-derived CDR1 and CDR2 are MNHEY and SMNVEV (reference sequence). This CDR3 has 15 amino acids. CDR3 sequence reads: CASSSGSAGANVLTF. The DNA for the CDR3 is TGTGCCAGCAGTTCAGGGTCCGCGGGGGCCAACGTCCTGACTTTC.